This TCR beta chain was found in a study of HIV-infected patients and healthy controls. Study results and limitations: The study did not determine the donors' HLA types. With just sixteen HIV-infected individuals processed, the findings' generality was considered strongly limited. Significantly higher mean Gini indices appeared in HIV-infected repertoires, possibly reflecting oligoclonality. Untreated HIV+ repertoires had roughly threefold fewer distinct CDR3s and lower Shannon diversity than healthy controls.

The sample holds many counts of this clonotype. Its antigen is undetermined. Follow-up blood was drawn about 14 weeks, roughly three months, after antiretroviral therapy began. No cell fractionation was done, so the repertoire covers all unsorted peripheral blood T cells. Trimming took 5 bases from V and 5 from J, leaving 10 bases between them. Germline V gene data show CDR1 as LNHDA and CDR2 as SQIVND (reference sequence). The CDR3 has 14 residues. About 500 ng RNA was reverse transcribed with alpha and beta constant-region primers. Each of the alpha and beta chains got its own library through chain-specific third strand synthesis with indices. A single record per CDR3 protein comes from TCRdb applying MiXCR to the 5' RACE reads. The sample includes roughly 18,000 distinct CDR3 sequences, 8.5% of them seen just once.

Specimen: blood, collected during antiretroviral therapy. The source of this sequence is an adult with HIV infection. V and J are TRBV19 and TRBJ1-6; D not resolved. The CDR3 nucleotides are TGTGCCAGTAGTTGGGGAGAGGATAATTCACCCCTCCACTTT. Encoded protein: CASSWGEDNSPLHF. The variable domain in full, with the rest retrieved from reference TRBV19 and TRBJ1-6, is DGGITQSPKYLFRKEGQNVTLSCEQNLNHDAMYWYRQDPGQGLRLIYYSQIVNDFQKGDIAEGYSVSREKKESFPLTVTSAQKNPTAFYLCASSWGEDNSPLHFGNGTRLTVT.